This note documents a single T cell receptor (beta chain) sequence. Its target is unknown. This record comes from a study of shared clonotypes between healthy human individuals. Study-wide findings and caveats: The genetic and exposure-history diversity represented was limited by few donors.

Into CD45RA+ naive and CD45RA-negative memory subsets, the CD4+ cells were split. Produced via immunoSEQ multiplex PCR; TCRdb's table is partial and in-frame only. Altogether roughly 500,000 clones are present, roughly 95% being singletons, with the ten largest covering around 0.067%. Sequencing input: naive CD4+ T cells sorted from blood. The subset denotes: CD45RA+ positively selected. The TCR comes from a woman between 25 and 40 years old in good health.

CDR3 amino acids: CASSVLQGLMTNTGELFF. As DNA, the CDR3 is TGTGCCAGCAGCGTTTTACAGGGGCTAATGACGAACACCGGGGAGCTGTTTTTT. V gene TRBV9 combines with J gene TRBJ2-2; 7 bases match TRBD1. This CDR3 region has 18 residues. Trimming took 2 bases from V and 0 from J; bases not matched to a gene: 10. Germline CDR1 is SGDLS and CDR2 is YYNGEE.